The rows below give T cell receptor beta chains drawn from one sample of a study of CD8+CD57+ T cells in acquired aplastic anemia. Using its own MiXCR run on the reads, TCRdb lists one record per CDR3 protein. Of roughly 240,000 distinct CDR3 sequences in the sample, about 44% were seen once. The specimen was sorted CD4+, CD8+, or CD8+CD57+ T cells (not recorded which) from PBMCs. The receptors were gathered from a human donor with aplastic anemia. Each CDR3 is given with its conserved first and last residue. D genes are given only for firm matches. The listing skips clone size in some rows; elsewhere it reads once, few, many or a size class.

TGTGCCAGCAGCCCTCCGGAATCTGAAGCTTTCTTT | CASSPPESEAFF | once | TRBJ1-1 | TRBV7-9 | NA
TGTGCCAGCAGCCGGACAGGGGGAGCGCACGACTATGGCTACACCTTC | CASSRTGGAHDYGYTF | NA | TRBJ1-2 | TRBV25-1 | TRBD1
TGTGCCAGCAGTGAGCGGTATGAAGCTTTCTTT | CASSERYEAFF | many | TRBJ1-1 | TRBV6-1 | NA
TGTGCCAGCAGCTTGGGGACAGTAAGTAATTCACCCCTCCACTTT | CASSLGTVSNSPLHF | NA | TRBJ1-6 | TRBV7-9 | TRBD1
TGTGCCAGTAGTATTGGGAGACAGCCCCAGCATTTT | CASSIGRQPQHF | NA | TRBJ1-5 | TRBV19 | NA
TGTGCCAGCAGTCAAACGACCAGGGGCGAAACCGGGGAGCTGTTTTTT | CASSQTTRGETGELFF | few | TRBJ2-2 | TRBV9 | NA
TGCAGCGTCGCCCGGGACAGCAACTCCTACGAGCAGTACTTC | CSVARDSNSYEQYF | NA | TRBJ2-7 | TRBV29-1 | TRBD1
TGTGCCAGCAGTGGACCCGACAGCGGGGCAAATTCACCCCTCCACTTT | CASSGPDSGANSPLHF | many | TRBJ1-6 | TRBV6-1 | NA
TGTGCCACCCCCGGGGGACCAACAGCTAACTATGGCTACACCTTC | CATPGGPTANYGYTF | many | TRBJ1-2 | TRBV13 | NA
TGTGCCAGCAGCTTAGTGCGGACTCAAGCTGAAGCTTTCTTT | CASSLVRTQAEAFF | many | TRBJ1-1 | TRBV7-9 | NA
TGCAGTGCTAGAGGTCTAGCGGGGACGGATAATGAGGAGCAGTACTTC | CSARGLAGTDNEEQYF | many | TRBJ2-7 | TRBV20-1 | TRBD2
TGTGCCAGTAGCTTGGACAGTCCTAACTATGGCTACGCCTTC | CASSLDSPNYGYAF | NA | TRBJ1-2 | TRBV7-2 | NA
TGTGCCAGCAGCCGAGAGGCAGGGACAAATTCACCCCTCCACTTT | CASSREAGTNSPLHF | NA | TRBJ1-6 | TRBV2 | NA
TGCGCCAGCAGCTCGACGGTTAGTCCCTACGAGCAGTACTTC | CASSSTVSPYEQYF | NA | TRBJ2-7 | TRBV5-1 | NA